This paragraph covers one TCR beta chain sequence. The antigen is not known. This CDR3 comprises 13 residues. Germline V gene data show CDR1 as GTSNPN and CDR2 as SVGIG (reference sequence). Trimming took off 1 base at V and 8 bases at J, with 14 bases between the two ends. Time point denoted: week 5, during vaccination. Vaccination used 300 ug of mutant IDH1 20-mer peptide per dose, with topical imiquimod. TCRdb's copy holds only in-frame clones and misses some; the assay was immunoSEQ multiplex PCR. The profile shows approximately 50,000 clones, roughly 78% of them singletons. These data belong to a study of a mutant IDH1 vaccine in newly diagnosed glioma.

The material was PBMCs, obtained from a glioma patient whose treatment included an IDH1 peptide vaccine. The clonotype was recovered from a man over 45 with glioma. The J gene is TRBJ1-2, the V gene TRBV30; D might be TRBD1 (6 bases). The CDR3 protein is CAWSEGRGDGYTF. As DNA, the CDR3 is TGTGCCTGGAGTGAGGGCAGGGGCGACGGCTACACCTTC.